This T cell receptor (beta chain) was documented in a study of T cells expressing NK-cell markers. Study context: Sequencing covered eight donors, seven HCMV-seropositive and one seronegative.

Per germline, CDR1 DFQATT and CDR2 SNEGSKA (reference sequence). CDR3 length equals 12 residues. TCRdb reprocessed the 5' RACE reads and reports one entry per CDR3 protein, with no DNA. Seen in this sample are 150,000 to 180,000 distinct CDR3 sequences; the ten most common clones hold over 35%. This chain links TRBV20-1 with TRBJ2-7; TCRdb returns TRBD1, unconfirmable since there is no DNA. The specimen was blood T cells: a sorted CD56 or NKG2C T cell subset, CD4+ or CD8+ T cells, or bulk PBMC T cells (not recorded which). The TCR comes from a woman aged 50 to 60 in good health. The CDR3 loop reads CSARAGYYEQYF.